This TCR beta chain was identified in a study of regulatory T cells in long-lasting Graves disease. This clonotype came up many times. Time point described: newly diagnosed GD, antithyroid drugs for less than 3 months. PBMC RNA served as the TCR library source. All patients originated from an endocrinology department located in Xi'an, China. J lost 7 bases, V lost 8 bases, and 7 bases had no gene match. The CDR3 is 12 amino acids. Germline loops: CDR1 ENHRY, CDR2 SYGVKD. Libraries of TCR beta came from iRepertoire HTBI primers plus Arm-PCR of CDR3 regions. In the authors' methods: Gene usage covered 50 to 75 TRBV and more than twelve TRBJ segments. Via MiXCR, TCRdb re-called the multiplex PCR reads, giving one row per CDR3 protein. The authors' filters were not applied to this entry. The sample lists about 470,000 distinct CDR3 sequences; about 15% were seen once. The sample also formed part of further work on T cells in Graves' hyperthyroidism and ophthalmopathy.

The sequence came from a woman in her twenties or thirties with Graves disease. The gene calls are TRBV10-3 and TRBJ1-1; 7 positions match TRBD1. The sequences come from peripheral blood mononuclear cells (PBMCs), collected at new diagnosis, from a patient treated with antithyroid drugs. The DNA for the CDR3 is TGTGCCATCCGGGACAGCCCAGTTGAAGCTTTCTTT. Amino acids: CAIRDSPVEAFF.